Listed below are T cell receptor beta chains from one sample, sequenced in a study of immune evolution from preneoplasia to lung adenocarcinoma. Generated by immunoSEQ multiplex PCR, the TCRdb table keeps only in-frame clones and is missing some. The sample shows some 10,000 clones, roughly 80% of them seen only once. The sample taken for sequencing was FFPE minimally invasive lung adenocarcinoma tissue. These receptors were taken from an older donor with lung adenocarcinoma. Each CDR3 is given without its conserved first and last residue. The size of a clone is reported for some rows only, either as once, few or many, or as a class for expanded clones.

clone size: NA
V gene: TRBV15
CDR3 protein: ATSFRTADTQY

clone size: NA
V gene: TRBV19
CDR3 protein: ASSLTGSAGELF

clone size: NA
V gene: TRBV28
CDR3 protein: ASSTGLAGEGSYNEQF

clone size: NA
V gene: TRBV28
CDR3 protein: ASSLAGATDTQY

clone size: NA
V gene: TRBV6-1
CDR3 protein: ASSVDGQETQY

clone size: NA
V gene: TRBV18
CDR3 protein: ASSPRTGEAF

clone size: NA
V gene: TRBV30
CDR3 protein: AWAGQPFNNSPLH

clone size: NA
V gene: TRBV5-5
CDR3 protein: ASSRENQNTEAF

clone size: few
V gene: TRBV2
CDR3 protein: ASSQTGNSYEQY

clone size: NA
V gene: TRBV5-4
CDR3 protein: ASSLRGEKLF

clone size: NA
V gene: TRBV20-1
CDR3 protein: SATDGDTQY

clone size: once
V gene: TRBV6-1
CDR3 protein: ASRLAGAGEQY

clone size: once
V gene: TRBV28
CDR3 protein: ASTRGFGSMEKGYT

clone size: NA
V gene: TRBV7-9
CDR3 protein: ASSPVVYGREFSEQY

clone size: NA
V gene: TRBV7-3
CDR3 protein: ASSRDSSGGYT

clone size: NA
V gene: TRBV28
CDR3 protein: ASTPVNRDYT

clone size: NA
V gene: TRBV2
CDR3 protein: ASSSDKYSNQPQH